Sequencing of this T cell receptor (beta chain) was carried out in a study of cytomegalovirus exposure and HLA in healthy donors. Study-wide results and limits: In a later analysis, donors in an Asian-associated ancestry cluster reportedly had fewer N-insertions in productive TCRs than the cohort mean. Most TCR sequences were uncommon, yet certain public TCRs appeared in many donors.

The germline gives CDR1 SGHTA, CDR2 FQGNSA. V lost 1 base and J 2 bases, leaving 15 bases between the germline ends. The CDR3 contains 16 residues. Primers: 60 Vbeta forward and 13 Jbeta reverse. This table comes from immunoSEQ multiplex PCR, and its TCRdb copy is limited to in-frame clones, with some not included. The sample includes 130,000 or so clones, about 9.1% seen only once; the top ten take roughly 6.4%. Donors sampled were nominally healthy, though unrecorded immune exposures were likely. Comments on this clone: Its antigen is unknown.

The sequence came from a middle-aged woman in good health and CMV-seropositive. Sequenced sample: PBMCs. The rearrangement links TRBV7-2 to TRBJ2-7, with D possibly being TRBD2 (6 bases). The CDR3 DNA is TGTGCCAGCAGCTTAGGCGGGACGGTATCAACCTACGAGCAGTACTTC. Translating gives CASSLGGTVSTYEQYF.